The present TCR beta chain was sequenced within a study of CD8 T cells in ankylosing spondylitis. There are many counts of this clonotype. Its specificity is not known. Quantitative 5'-RACE with molecular barcodes produced the TCR beta libraries. TCRdb recomputed calls from the 5' RACE reads with MiXCR, one row per CDR3 protein. This sample has around 150,000 distinct CDR3 sequences, with 7.3% found just once. Whole-study findings and limits: Reportedly, matched ankylosing spondylitis synovial fluid was significantly enriched for disease-linked clones. Clones linked with disease were CD8+ and fairly uncommon in the peripheral blood.

This CDR3 contains 12 residues. V lost 6 bases to trimming and J lost 5 bases, with 13 bases between them. The germline gives CDR1 DFQATT, CDR2 SNEGSKA (reference sequence). This sequence originates from a female donor with ankylosing spondylitis or in good health (not recorded which). Specimen: blood, either unsorted or a sorted T cell fraction (not recorded which). V usage is TRBV20-1 and J usage is TRBJ1-2; D possibly corresponds to TRBD1 (5 bases). CDR3 loop: CSAPDSPYGYTF. In DNA, the CDR3 is TGCAGTGCCCCAGACAGCCCGTATGGCTACACCTTC.